Sequencing of this T cell receptor beta chain was carried out in a study of T cell responses to AZD1222 COVID-19 vaccine. Sequenced by immunoSEQ multiplex PCR; TCRdb stores in-frame clones only, minus some. This sample has over 70,000 clones; 88% occur once, and the top ten carry approximately 10%. As to this clone: The antigen remains unidentified.

V was cut by 7 bases and J by 2 bases, with 14 bases left in between. The CDR3 is made up of 14 amino acids. The germline CDR1 and CDR2 sequences are SNHLY and FYNNEI. The study's findings and limits: Vaccine-associated CD4 TCRs ranged over spike, dominating at 160-218 and 743-854. Sampled repertoires all dated from after the peak T cell response.

The chain recombines TRBV2 with TRBJ1-1; D gene ambiguous. Here the sequenced sample was peripheral blood, taken on day 0 of MenACWY control vaccination. The TCR was taken from an adult in good health. CDR3 nucleotide sequence: TGTGCCAGCACCCGAAATGGGGTCAACACTGAAGCTTTCTTT. This sequence encodes CASTRNGVNTEAFF.